Listed below are T cell receptor beta chains from one sample, sequenced in a study of T cell responses to AZD1222 COVID-19 vaccine. Clones were sequenced by immunoSEQ multiplex PCR, and TCRdb holds only the in-frame ones, with some missing. The sample yields about 94,000 clones, around nine tenths seen once. Sequences were derived from peripheral blood, sampled on day 0 of AZD1222 vaccination. These TCRs come from an adult in good health. The CDR3 runs from the conserved cysteine through the conserved F or W. A D gene is named only where the DNA matches it firmly. The size of a clone is reported for some rows only, either as once, few or many, or as a class for expanded clones.

CASSELAGAGDTQYF	TGTGCCAGCAGTGAACTAGCGGGAGCGGGAGATACGCAGTATTTT	TRBV25-1	TRBJ2-3	TRBD2	NA
CASSQGFSGQVDEKLFF	TGTGCCAGCAGCCAAGGGTTCTCGGGACAGGTGGATGAAAAACTGTTTTTT	TRBV4-2	TRBJ1-4	TRBD1	once
CASRGGTGVHEQYF	TGTGCCAGCAGGGGGGGGACAGGGGTCCACGAGCAGTACTTC	TRBV2	TRBJ2-7	TRBD1	NA
CASTGQGTDEAFF	TGTGCCAGCACTGGACAGGGGACCGATGAAGCTTTCTTT	TRBV2	TRBJ1-1	TRBD1	few
CASSLGGTAPYEQYF	TGCGCCAGCAGCTTGGGGGGGACAGCCCCCTACGAGCAGTACTTC	TRBV5-1	TRBJ2-7	TRBD1	NA
CASSTGTGELFF	TGTGCCAGTAGTACCGGGACCGGGGAGCTGTTTTTT	TRBV19	TRBJ2-2	NA	NA
CASSYGGNQPQHF	TGTGCCAGCAGTTACGGGGGCAATCAGCCCCAGCATTTT	TRBV6-5	TRBJ1-5	NA	NA
CASDRVYSNQPQHF	TGTGCCAGCGACAGGGTTTATAGCAATCAGCCCCAGCATTTT	TRBV28	TRBJ1-5	TRBD1	once
CASSLGFTGYTF	TGTGCCAGCAGCTTGGGCTTCACTGGCTACACCTTC	TRBV11-2	TRBJ1-2	NA	NA
CASSPLSESGTEAFF	TGTGCCAGCTCACCACTATCCGAAAGTGGGACTGAAGCTTTCTTT	TRBV18	TRBJ1-1	NA	NA
CAISERGFGELFF	TGTGCCATCAGTGAGAGGGGTTTCGGGGAGCTGTTTTTT	TRBV10-3	TRBJ2-2	NA	NA
CASSEAIPGVNTEAFF	TGTGCCAGCAGTGAAGCGATCCCAGGAGTGAACACTGAAGCTTTCTTT	TRBV2	TRBJ1-1	NA	NA
CASSLAGGNTEAFF	TGCGCCAGCAGCTTGGCCGGAGGGAACACTGAAGCTTTCTTT	TRBV5-1	TRBJ1-1	NA	NA
CASSPLTAGKGLFF	TGTGCCAGCAGCCCGCTGACAGCAGGGAAAGGGCTGTTTTTT	TRBV14	TRBJ1-4	NA	NA
CASSLGTSGETQYF	TGTGCCAGCAGCTTAGGGACTAGTGGGGAGACCCAGTACTTC	TRBV11-2	TRBJ2-5	TRBD2	once
CAWNGRLGNTIYF	TGTGCCTGGAACGGACGGCTTGGAAACACCATATATTTT	TRBV30	TRBJ1-3	NA	NA
CASSVGPGGYTF	TGTGCCAGCAGTGTAGGCCCCGGGGGCTACACCTTC	TRBV2	TRBJ1-2	NA	NA
CASSPNPVINEKLFF	TGTGCCAGCAGTCCGAACCCGGTTATTAATGAAAAACTGTTTTTT	TRBV5-5	TRBJ1-4	NA	NA
CASSRDRGRPYEQYF	TGTGCCAGCAGCCGCGACAGGGGGCGGCCCTACGAGCAGTACTTC	TRBV3-1/TRBV3-2	TRBJ2-7	TRBD1	NA
CASSIDTTSGQETQYF	TGTGCCAGTAGTATAGATACGACTAGCGGACAAGAGACCCAGTACTTC	TRBV19	TRBJ2-5	TRBD2	once
CSVVGPGNSYEQYF	TGCAGCGTTGTTGGTCCCGGGAACTCCTACGAGCAGTACTTC	TRBV29-1	TRBJ2-7	NA	NA
CASSLRRGLLGYGYTF	TGTGCCAGCAGTTTGCGTAGAGGCCTGCTGGGCTATGGCTACACCTTC	TRBV27	TRBJ1-2	NA	NA
CASSLMRRNTGELFF	TGCGCCAGCAGCTTGATGCGGAGGAACACCGGGGAGCTGTTTTTT	TRBV5-1	TRBJ2-2	NA	NA
CASRIHSDRDYGYTF	TGTGCCAGCAGGATTCATTCGGACAGGGACTATGGCTACACCTTC	TRBV28	TRBJ1-2	TRBD1	once
CASSSPGQGNYGYTF	TGTGCCAGCAGTTCTCCCGGACAGGGTAACTATGGCTACACCTTC	TRBV28	TRBJ1-2	TRBD1	once
CATPGTSGGEGEQFF	TGTGCCACCCCCGGGACTAGCGGGGGGGAGGGTGAGCAGTTCTTC	TRBV30	TRBJ2-1	TRBD2	NA
CAWSRPGQHTGELFF	TGTGCCTGGAGCCGCCCGGGACAACACACCGGGGAGCTGTTTTTT	TRBV30	TRBJ2-2	NA	NA
CASSPPFGSPLHF	TGTGCCAGCAGTCCTCCCTTCGGTTCACCCCTCCACTTT	TRBV28	TRBJ1-6	NA	NA
CASSLAGEKRAEAFF	TGTGCCAGCAGCTTGGCCGGGGAAAAGAGAGCTGAAGCTTTCTTT	TRBV5-4	TRBJ1-1	NA	NA
CASATTAEQYF	TGTGCCAGCGCCACGACTGCCGAGCAGTACTTC	TRBV28	TRBJ2-7	NA	NA
CASSIPAGKHNEQFF	TGTGCCAGTAGTATACCCGCGGGGAAACACAATGAGCAGTTCTTC	TRBV19	TRBJ2-1	NA	NA